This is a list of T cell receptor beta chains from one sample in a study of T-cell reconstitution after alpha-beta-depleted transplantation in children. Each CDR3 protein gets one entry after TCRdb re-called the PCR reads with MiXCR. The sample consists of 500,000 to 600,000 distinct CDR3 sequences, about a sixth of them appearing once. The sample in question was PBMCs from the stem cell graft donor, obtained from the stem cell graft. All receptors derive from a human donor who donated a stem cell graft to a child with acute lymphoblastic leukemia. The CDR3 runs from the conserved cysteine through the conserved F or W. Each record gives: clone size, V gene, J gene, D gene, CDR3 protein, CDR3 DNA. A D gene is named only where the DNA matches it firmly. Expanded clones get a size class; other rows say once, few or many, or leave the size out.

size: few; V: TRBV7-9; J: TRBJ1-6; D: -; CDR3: CASSWDGAPLHF; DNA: TGTGCCAGCAGCTGGGACGGTGCACCCCTCCACTTT
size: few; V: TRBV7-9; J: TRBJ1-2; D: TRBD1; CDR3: CASSSDWDRGSTF; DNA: TGTGCCAGCAGCAGCGACTGGGACAGGGGCTCCACCTTC
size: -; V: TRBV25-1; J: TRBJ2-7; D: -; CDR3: CASSHSYSYEQYF; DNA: TGTGCCAGCAGTCACAGCTACTCCTACGAGCAGTACTTC
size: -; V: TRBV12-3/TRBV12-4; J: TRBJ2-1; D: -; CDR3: CVSGYNEQFF; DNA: TGTGTAAGCGGGTACAATGAGCAGTTCTTC
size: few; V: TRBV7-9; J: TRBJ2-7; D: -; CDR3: CACKLRCPGVVNEQYF; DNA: TGTGCCTGTAAATTAAGGTGCCCGGGAGTGGTTAACGAGCAGTACTTC
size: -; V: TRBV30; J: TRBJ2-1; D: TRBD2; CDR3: CAWRQGLAGGFSYNEQFF; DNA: TGTGCCTGGAGACAGGGACTAGCGGGAGGATTCTCCTACAATGAGCAGTTCTTC
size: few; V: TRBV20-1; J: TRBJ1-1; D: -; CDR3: CSASAPGTNTEAFF; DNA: TGCAGTGCTTCCGCCCCGGGTACGAACACTGAAGCTTTCTTT
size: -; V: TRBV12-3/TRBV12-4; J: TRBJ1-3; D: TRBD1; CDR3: CASSFERRGTGGNTIYF; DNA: TGTGCCAGCAGTTTCGAGAGGCGTGGGACAGGGGGAAACACCATATATTTT
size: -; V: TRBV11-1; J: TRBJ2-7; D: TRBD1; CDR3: CASSLEGGQGAYEQYF; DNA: TGTGCCAGCAGCTTAGAAGGGGGACAGGGGGCCTACGAGCAGTACTTC
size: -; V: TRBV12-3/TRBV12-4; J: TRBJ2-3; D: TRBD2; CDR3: CASSLSPGLAVTDTQYF; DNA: TGTGCCAGCAGTCTCTCCCCGGGACTAGCGGTCACAGATACGCAGTATTTT
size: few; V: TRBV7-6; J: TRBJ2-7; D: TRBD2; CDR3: CASSSSSSGSYEQYF; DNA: TGTGCCAGCAGCTCGTCGAGTAGCGGGTCCTACGAGCAGTACTTC
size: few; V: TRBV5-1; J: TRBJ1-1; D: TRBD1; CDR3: CASSLGTGGTYTEAFF; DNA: TGCGCCAGCAGCCTAGGGACAGGGGGCACCTACACTGAAGCTTTCTTT
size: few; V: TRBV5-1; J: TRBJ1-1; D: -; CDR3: CASSLGVMGNTEAFF; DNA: TGCGCCAGCAGCTTGGGTGTAATGGGCAACACTGAAGCTTTCTTT
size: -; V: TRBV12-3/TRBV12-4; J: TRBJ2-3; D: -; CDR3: CASSPYPGPDTQYF; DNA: TGTGCCAGCAGCCCCTATCCCGGACCAGATACGCAGTATTTT
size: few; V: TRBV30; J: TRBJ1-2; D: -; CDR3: CAWRLPEGYGYTF; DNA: TGTGCCTGGAGGCTCCCCGAAGGCTATGGCTACACCTTC
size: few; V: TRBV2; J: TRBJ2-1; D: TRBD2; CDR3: CASSGARGLAGGPRYNEQFF; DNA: TGTGCCAGCAGTGGGGCCAGGGGACTAGCGGGAGGCCCCCGGTACAATGAGCAGTTCTTC
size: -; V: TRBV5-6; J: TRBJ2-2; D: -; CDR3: CASSLVISGPGELFF; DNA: TGTGCCAGCAGCTTGGTGATCTCCGGCCCCGGGGAGCTGTTTTTT
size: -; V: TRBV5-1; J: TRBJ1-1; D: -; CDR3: CASSPGTASAFF; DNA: TGCGCCAGCAGCCCCGGGACCGCTTCAGCTTTCTTT
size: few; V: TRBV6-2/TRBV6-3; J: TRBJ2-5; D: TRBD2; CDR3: CASSSSSGSKTQYF; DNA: TGTGCCAGCAGTTCTTCTAGCGGGAGCAAGACCCAGTACTTC
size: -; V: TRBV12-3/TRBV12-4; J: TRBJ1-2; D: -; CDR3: CASSFASQGLIEDYTF; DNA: TGTGCCAGCAGTTTTGCGTCTCAGGGGCTAATCGAAGACTACACCTTC
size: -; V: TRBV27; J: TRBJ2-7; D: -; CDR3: CASSPKNLGEQYF; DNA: TGTGCCAGCAGTCCGAAGAACTTGGGCGAGCAGTACTTC
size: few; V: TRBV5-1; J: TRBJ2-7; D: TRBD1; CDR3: CASSLAVWDRVSYEQYF; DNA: TGCGCCAGCAGCTTGGCCGTCTGGGACAGGGTATCCTACGAGCAGTACTTC
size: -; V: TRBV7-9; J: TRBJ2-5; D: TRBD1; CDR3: CASSKGQDGLGETQYF; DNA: TGTGCCAGCAGCAAAGGACAGGATGGGCTAGGGGAGACCCAGTACTTC
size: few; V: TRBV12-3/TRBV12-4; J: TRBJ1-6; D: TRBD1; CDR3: CASSRQGSNSPLHF; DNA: TGTGCCAGCAGTCGACAGGGAAGTAATTCACCCCTCCACTTT
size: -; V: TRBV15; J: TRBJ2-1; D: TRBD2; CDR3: CATSRDLPAGVDEQFF; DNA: TGTGCCACCAGCAGAGATCTACCAGCGGGAGTGGATGAGCAGTTCTTC
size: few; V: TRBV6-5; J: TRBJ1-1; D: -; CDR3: CASSYSRTEAFF; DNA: TGTGCCAGCAGTTACTCGAGGACTGAAGCTTTCTTT
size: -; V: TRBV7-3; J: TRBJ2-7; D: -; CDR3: CASSLGLANLREQYF; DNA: TGTGCCAGCAGCTTGGGGCTAGCGAACTTACGCGAGCAGTACTTC
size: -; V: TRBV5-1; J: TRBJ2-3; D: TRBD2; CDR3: CASRKLAGPDTQYF; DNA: TGCGCCAGCAGGAAACTAGCGGGCCCAGATACGCAGTATTTT
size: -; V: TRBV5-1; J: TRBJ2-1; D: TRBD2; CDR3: CASSPRTSGSDEQFF; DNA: TGCGCCAGCAGCCCCAGGACTAGCGGGAGCGATGAGCAGTTCTTC
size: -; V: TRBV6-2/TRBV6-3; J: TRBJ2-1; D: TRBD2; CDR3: CASSYSTLAATPREQFF; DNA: TGTGCCAGCAGTTACTCGACGCTAGCGGCAACTCCTCGTGAGCAGTTCTTC
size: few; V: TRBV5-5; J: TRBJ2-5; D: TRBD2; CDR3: CASSLELAGGRMTQYF; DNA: TGTGCCAGCAGCTTGGAACTAGCGGGAGGGCGGATGACCCAGTACTTC
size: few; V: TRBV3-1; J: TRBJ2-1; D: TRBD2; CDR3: CASMGSGISYNEQFF; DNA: TGTGCCAGCATGGGGAGCGGGATTTCTTACAATGAGCAGTTCTTC
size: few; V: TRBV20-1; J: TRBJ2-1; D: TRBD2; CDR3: CSARALLIAGSMYEQFF; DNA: TGCAGTGCTAGGGCCCTCCTGATAGCGGGAAGTATGTATGAGCAGTTCTTC
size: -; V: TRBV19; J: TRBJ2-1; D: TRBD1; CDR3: CASSIVWGWGQVPYNEQFF; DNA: TGTGCCAGTAGTATAGTTTGGGGTTGGGGACAGGTACCCTACAATGAGCAGTTCTTC
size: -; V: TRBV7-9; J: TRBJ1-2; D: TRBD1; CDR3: CASSPRDSRTGYTF; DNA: TGTGCCAGCAGCCCACGGGACAGCAGGACTGGCTACACCTTC
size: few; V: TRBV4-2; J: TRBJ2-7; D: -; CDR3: CASSQVPWGAYEQYF; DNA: TGTGCCAGCAGCCAAGTCCCGTGGGGTGCCTACGAGCAGTACTTC
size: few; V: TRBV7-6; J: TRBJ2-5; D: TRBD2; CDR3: CASSLGSSGSPETQYF; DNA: TGTGCCAGCAGCTTAGGATCCAGCGGGAGTCCGGAGACCCAGTACTTC
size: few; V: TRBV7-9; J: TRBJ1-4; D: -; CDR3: CASSLSGTVNEKLFF; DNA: TGTGCCAGCAGTCTCTCCGGGACGGTTAATGAAAAACTGTTTTTT
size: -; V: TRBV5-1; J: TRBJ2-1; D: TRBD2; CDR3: CASSWTSGIWNEQFF; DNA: TGCGCCAGCAGCTGGACTAGCGGGATTTGGAATGAGCAGTTCTTC
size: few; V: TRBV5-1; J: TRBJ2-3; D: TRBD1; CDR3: CASSLPGQGTDTQYF; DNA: TGCGCCAGCAGCTTACCGGGACAGGGGACAGATACGCAGTATTTT
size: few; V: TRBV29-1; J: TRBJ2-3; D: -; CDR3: CSPLVSGSQYF; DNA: TGCAGCCCCCTTGTCAGCGGATCGCAGTATTTT
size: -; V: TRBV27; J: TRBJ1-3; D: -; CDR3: CVSSLSGPFSGNTIYF; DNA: TGTGTCAGCAGTTTGTCGGGGCCCTTCTCTGGAAACACCATATATTTT
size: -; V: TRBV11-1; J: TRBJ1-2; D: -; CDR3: CASRTPAYRDPSNYGYTF; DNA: TGTGCCAGCAGGACTCCTGCCTACCGGGACCCCTCTAACTATGGCTACACCTTC
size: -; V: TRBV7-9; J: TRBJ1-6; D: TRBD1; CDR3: CASSFPFRQGLNSPLHF; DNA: TGTGCCAGCAGCTTCCCCTTTCGACAGGGGCTCAATTCACCCCTCCACTTT
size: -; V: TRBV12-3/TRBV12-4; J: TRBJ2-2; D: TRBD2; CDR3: CASSLAGGPTTGELFF; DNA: TGTGCCAGCAGTTTAGCGGGAGGGCCTACCACCGGGGAGCTGTTTTTT
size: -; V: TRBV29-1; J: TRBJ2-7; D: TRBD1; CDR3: CSVAGDRDYEQYF; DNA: TGCAGCGTTGCCGGGGACAGGGATTACGAGCAGTACTTC
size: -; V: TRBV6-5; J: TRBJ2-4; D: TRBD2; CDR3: CASSYSRELAKNIQYF; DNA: TGTGCCAGCAGTTACTCGCGGGAGTTAGCCAAAAACATTCAGTACTTC
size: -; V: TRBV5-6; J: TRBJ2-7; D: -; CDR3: CASSLDPGNNYEQYF; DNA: TGTGCCAGCAGCTTGGATCCAGGGAATAACTACGAGCAGTACTTC
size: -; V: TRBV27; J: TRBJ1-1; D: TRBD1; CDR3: CASRIQGVNTEAFF; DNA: TGTGCCAGCAGAATACAGGGGGTGAACACTGAAGCTTTCTTT
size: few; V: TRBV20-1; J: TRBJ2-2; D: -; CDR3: CSARPPSGELFF; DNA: TGCAGTGCTAGACCTCCATCCGGGGAGCTGTTTTTT
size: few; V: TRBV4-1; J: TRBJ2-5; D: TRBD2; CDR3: CASSPTSSGGSETQYF; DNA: TGCGCCAGCAGCCCGACTAGCAGTGGGGGGTCAGAGACCCAGTACTTC
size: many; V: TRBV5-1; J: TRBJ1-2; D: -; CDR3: CASSLAPGREYGYTF; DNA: TGCGCCAGCAGCTTGGCCCCGGGCAGGGAATATGGCTACACCTTC
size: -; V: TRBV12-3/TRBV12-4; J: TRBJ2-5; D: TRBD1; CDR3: CASRTGAAQETQYF; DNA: TGTGCCAGCAGGACAGGGGCGGCTCAAGAGACCCAGTACTTC
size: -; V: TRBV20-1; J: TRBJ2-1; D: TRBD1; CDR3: CSASSGTGGPSSSYNEQFF; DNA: TGCAGTGCTAGCTCCGGGACAGGGGGTCCAAGCAGCTCCTACAATGAGCAGTTCTTC
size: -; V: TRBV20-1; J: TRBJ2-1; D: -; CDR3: CSARDEESTSTNNEQFF; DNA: TGCAGTGCTAGAGATGAGGAGTCCACCTCCACCAACAATGAGCAGTTCTTC
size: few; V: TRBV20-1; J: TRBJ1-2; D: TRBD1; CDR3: CSARVPTGENYGYTF; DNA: TGCAGTGCTAGAGTACCAACAGGGGAAAACTATGGCTACACCTTC
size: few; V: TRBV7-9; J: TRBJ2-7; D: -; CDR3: CASSPTGPQWEQYF; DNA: TGTGCCAGCAGCCCTACTGGGCCTCAATGGGAGCAGTACTTC
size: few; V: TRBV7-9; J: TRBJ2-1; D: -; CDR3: CASSLETGNEQFF; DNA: TGTGCCAGCAGCTTAGAGACGGGGAATGAGCAGTTCTTC
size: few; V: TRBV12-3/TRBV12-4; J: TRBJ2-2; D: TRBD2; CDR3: CASTKTSPLRTGELFF; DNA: TGTGCCAGCACCAAGACTAGCCCTCTCCGAACCGGGGAGCTGTTTTTT